The sample holds many counts of the clone carrying this T cell receptor (beta chain). Preparation of the TCRbeta library used unique molecular identifiers. Using its own MiXCR run on the PCR reads, TCRdb lists one record per CDR3 protein. Here the sample spans roughly 100,000 distinct CDR3 sequences, 7.5% to 9.5% being singletons. V dropped 5 bases and J dropped 4; count of bases not matched to a gene: 11. Germline V gene lookup returns CDR1 MNHEY and CDR2 SVGAGI. The CDR3 runs to 16 residues. This sample is part of a study of T-cell reconstitution after alpha-beta-depleted transplantation in children.

This clonotype was sampled from a human donor who donated a stem cell graft to a child with congenital amegakaryocytic thrombocytopenia. The starting material was PBMCs from the stem cell graft donor, obtained from the stem cell graft. This sequence joins TRBV6-5 and TRBJ2-3; TRBD2 agrees at 8 bases. CDR3 region: CASSPLTGGAADTQYF. The CDR3 DNA is TGTGCCAGCAGTCCCCTAACGGGAGGGGCCGCAGATACGCAGTATTTT.